A selection of T cell receptor beta chains follows, all from one sample in a study of memory CD4+ T cells and cytomegalovirus serostatus. Clones were sequenced by immunoSEQ multiplex PCR, and TCRdb holds only the in-frame ones, with some missing. The sample holds 45,000 to 65,000 clones, 80% seen once. The sample was memory CD4+ T cells from blood. Every receptor here comes from an adult in good health and CMV-seropositive. The CDR3 runs from the conserved cysteine through the conserved F or W. Each record gives: D gene, CDR3 length, V gene, J gene, clone size, CDR3 protein, CDR3 DNA. The D gene is left open where the match is weak. Clone size is shown for a subset of rows, as once, few, many or a class of expanded clone.

d_gene: -
len: 15
v_gene: TRBV6-1
j_gene: TRBJ2-7
abundance: few
CDR3aa: CASSEAMTVSYEQYF
CDR3nt: TGTGCCAGCAGTGAAGCGATGACTGTTTCCTACGAGCAGTACTTC

d_gene: TRBD2
len: 18
v_gene: TRBV7-2
j_gene: TRBJ2-6
abundance: -
CDR3aa: CASSLRGGGARGANVLTF
CDR3nt: TGTGCCAGCAGCTTAAGGGGCGGGGGGGCCAGAGGGGCCAACGTCCTGACTTTC

d_gene: -
len: 13
v_gene: TRBV5-1
j_gene: TRBJ2-7
abundance: -
CDR3aa: CASSATSTYEQYF
CDR3nt: TGCGCCAGCAGCGCGACCTCCACCTACGAGCAGTACTTC

d_gene: -
len: 14
v_gene: TRBV6-5
j_gene: TRBJ1-6
abundance: few
CDR3aa: CASSNHGQNSPLHF
CDR3nt: TGTGCCAGCAGTAACCACGGACAGAATTCACCCCTCCACTTT

d_gene: -
len: 14
v_gene: TRBV7-2
j_gene: TRBJ2-5
abundance: once
CDR3aa: CASSPGRLQETQYF
CDR3nt: TGTGCCAGCAGCCCGGGGCGTCTTCAAGAGACCCAGTACTTC

d_gene: -
len: 14
v_gene: TRBV2
j_gene: TRBJ2-3
abundance: -
CDR3aa: CASSEARAPRTQYF
CDR3nt: TGTGCCAGCAGTGAAGCTAGGGCTCCCAGAACGCAGTATTTT

d_gene: -
len: 15
v_gene: TRBV30
j_gene: TRBJ1-5
abundance: -
CDR3aa: CAWSAQGGSNQPQHF
CDR3nt: TGTGCCTGGAGTGCACAGGGAGGAAGCAATCAGCCCCAGCATTTT

d_gene: -
len: 11
v_gene: TRBV4-1
j_gene: TRBJ2-7
abundance: -
CDR3aa: CASSYHGEQYF
CDR3nt: TGCGCCAGCAGCTACCACGGCGAGCAGTACTTC

d_gene: -
len: 15
v_gene: TRBV14
j_gene: TRBJ1-4
abundance: -
CDR3aa: CASSRGGPLNEKLFF
CDR3nt: TGTGCCAGCAGCCGGGGTGGGCCCCTTAATGAAAAACTGTTTTTT

d_gene: -
len: 15
v_gene: TRBV7-8
j_gene: TRBJ2-1
abundance: once
CDR3aa: CASSLAWGLGNEQFF
CDR3nt: TGTGCCAGCAGCTTAGCATGGGGCCTGGGCAATGAGCAGTTCTTC

d_gene: -
len: 13
v_gene: TRBV6-6
j_gene: TRBJ2-7
abundance: -
CDR3aa: CASSYHQAYEQYF
CDR3nt: TGTGCCAGCAGTTACCACCAGGCCTACGAGCAGTACTTC

d_gene: TRBD2
len: 16
v_gene: TRBV28
j_gene: TRBJ2-1
abundance: -
CDR3aa: CASSPTSGSSYNEQFF
CDR3nt: TGTGCCAGCAGTCCGACTAGCGGTAGCTCCTACAATGAGCAGTTCTTC

d_gene: -
len: 15
v_gene: TRBV5-3
j_gene: TRBJ1-5
abundance: -
CDR3aa: CARSLDPSPETNWNF
CDR3nt: TGTGCCAGAAGCTTGGACCCCTCCCCGGAGACAAACTGGAATTTT

d_gene: TRBD1
len: 17
v_gene: TRBV30
j_gene: TRBJ1-4
abundance: -
CDR3aa: CAWGGTGGVGTNEKLFF
CDR3nt: TGTGCCTGGGGCGGCACAGGGGGAGTGGGAACTAATGAAAAACTGTTTTTT

d_gene: -
len: 15
v_gene: TRBV5-4
j_gene: TRBJ1-1
abundance: -
CDR3aa: CASSLVGQRNTEAFF
CDR3nt: TGTGCCAGCAGCTTGGTAGGACAGAGGAACACTGAAGCTTTCTTT

d_gene: -
len: 16
v_gene: TRBV25-1
j_gene: TRBJ1-4
abundance: -
CDR3aa: CASSEYWTDRQEKLFF
CDR3nt: TGTGCCAGCAGTGAATATTGGACCGACAGACAGGAAAAACTGTTTTTT

d_gene: -
len: 15
v_gene: TRBV28
j_gene: TRBJ1-1
abundance: once
CDR3aa: CASSPSGSVDAEAFF
CDR3nt: TGTGCCAGCAGTCCATCCGGGTCCGTGGACGCTGAAGCTTTCTTT

d_gene: -
len: 16
v_gene: TRBV19
j_gene: TRBJ2-1
abundance: -
CDR3aa: CASSIGGGDTRNEQFF
CDR3nt: TGTGCCAGTAGTATAGGAGGAGGGGACACTAGAAATGAGCAGTTCTTC

d_gene: -
len: 14
v_gene: TRBV7-2
j_gene: TRBJ1-2
abundance: -
CDR3aa: CASSPWGLNYGYTF
CDR3nt: TGTGCCAGCAGCCCCTGGGGTCTAAACTATGGCTACACCTTC

d_gene: -
len: 13
v_gene: TRBV7-8
j_gene: TRBJ1-4
abundance: -
CDR3aa: CASSFREGEKLFF
CDR3nt: TGTGCCAGCAGCTTCAGGGAAGGAGAAAAACTGTTTTTT

d_gene: -
len: 14
v_gene: TRBV6-5
j_gene: TRBJ1-1
abundance: -
CDR3aa: CASSYLPVRDEAFF
CDR3nt: TGTGCCAGCAGTTACCTCCCGGTACGGGATGAAGCTTTCTTT

d_gene: -
len: 15
v_gene: TRBV7-8
j_gene: TRBJ2-7
abundance: -
CDR3aa: CASSFPWGLSYEQYF
CDR3nt: TGTGCCAGCAGCTTTCCCTGGGGCCTATCCTACGAGCAGTACTTC

d_gene: -
len: 12
v_gene: TRBV15
j_gene: TRBJ1-2
abundance: -
CDR3aa: CATSRDPGSYTF
CDR3nt: TGTGCCACCAGCAGAGATCCCGGGAGCTACACCTTC

d_gene: -
len: 16
v_gene: TRBV10-2
j_gene: TRBJ2-2
abundance: few
CDR3aa: CASSVDRGGKTGELFF
CDR3nt: TGCGCCAGCAGTGTAGACAGGGGAGGGAAAACCGGGGAGCTGTTTTTT